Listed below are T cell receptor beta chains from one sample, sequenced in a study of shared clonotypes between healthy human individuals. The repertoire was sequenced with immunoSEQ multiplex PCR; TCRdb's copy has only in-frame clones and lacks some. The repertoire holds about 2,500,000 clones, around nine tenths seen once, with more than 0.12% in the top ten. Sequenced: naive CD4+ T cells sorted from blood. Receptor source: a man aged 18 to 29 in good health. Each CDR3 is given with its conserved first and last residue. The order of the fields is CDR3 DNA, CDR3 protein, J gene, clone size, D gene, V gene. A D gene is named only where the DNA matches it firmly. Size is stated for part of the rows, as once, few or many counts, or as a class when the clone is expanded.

CDR3nt: TGTGCCAGCAGTAACGCGACAGGGGTTTACTACGAGCAGTACTTC; CDR3aa: CASSNATGVYYEQYF; j_gene: TRBJ2-7; abundance: .; d_gene: TRBD1; v_gene: TRBV27
CDR3nt: TGTGCCAGCAGCTTTCTAGCGGGAGCCACCGGGGAGCTGTTTTTT; CDR3aa: CASSFLAGATGELFF; j_gene: TRBJ2-2; abundance: .; d_gene: TRBD2; v_gene: TRBV7-9
CDR3nt: TGTGCCAGCTCCCCGAGCCAGGTTCTTGTCCCTGACACTGAAGCTTTCTTT; CDR3aa: CASSPSQVLVPDTEAFF; j_gene: TRBJ1-1; abundance: .; d_gene: .; v_gene: TRBV18
CDR3nt: TGCGCCAGCAGCCAACTACTAGCGGGAGGGCCACTTAGCGAGCAGTACTTC; CDR3aa: CASSQLLAGGPLSEQYF; j_gene: TRBJ2-7; abundance: .; d_gene: TRBD2; v_gene: TRBV4-1
CDR3nt: TGTGCCAGCAGCTTTTCCGGACAGGGGCCCTACGAGCAGTACTTC; CDR3aa: CASSFSGQGPYEQYF; j_gene: TRBJ2-7; abundance: .; d_gene: TRBD1; v_gene: TRBV5-4
CDR3nt: TGCGCCAGCAAGCTCGGGACTAGCGGGGGATACGAGCAGTACTTC; CDR3aa: CASKLGTSGGYEQYF; j_gene: TRBJ2-7; abundance: .; d_gene: TRBD2; v_gene: TRBV10-2
CDR3nt: TGCGCCAGCAGTCAATCTAACAGGGACTATGGCTACACCTTC; CDR3aa: CASSQSNRDYGYTF; j_gene: TRBJ1-2; abundance: .; d_gene: .; v_gene: TRBV23-1
CDR3nt: TGTGCCTGGAGTGCTAAAAATGAGCAGTTCTTC; CDR3aa: CAWSAKNEQFF; j_gene: TRBJ2-1; abundance: .; d_gene: .; v_gene: TRBV30
CDR3nt: TGTGCCAGCAGCTTAGTCCCCAGGGGCTCCACAGATACGCAGTATTTT; CDR3aa: CASSLVPRGSTDTQYF; j_gene: TRBJ2-3; abundance: .; d_gene: .; v_gene: TRBV7-2
CDR3nt: TGTGCCAGTAGTATCTTTCGGCCGACGACTAGCACCTACAATGAGCAGTTCTTC; CDR3aa: CASSIFRPTTSTYNEQFF; j_gene: TRBJ2-1; abundance: .; d_gene: TRBD2; v_gene: TRBV19
CDR3nt: TGTGCCATCAGACTCAGGGGGCCAGGCTACGAGCAGTACTTC; CDR3aa: CAIRLRGPGYEQYF; j_gene: TRBJ2-7; abundance: .; d_gene: TRBD1; v_gene: TRBV10-3
CDR3nt: TGCGCCAGCAGCCACCTAAGACAGGGGAACTACGAGCAGTACTTC; CDR3aa: CASSHLRQGNYEQYF; j_gene: TRBJ2-7; abundance: .; d_gene: TRBD1; v_gene: TRBV4-3
CDR3nt: TGTGCCAGTAGTGCTTCGGTGAACACTGAAGCTTTCTTT; CDR3aa: CASSASVNTEAFF; j_gene: TRBJ1-1; abundance: few; d_gene: .; v_gene: TRBV19
CDR3nt: TGCGCCAGCTTAAGGGGGTACCAAGAGACCCAGTACTTC; CDR3aa: CASLRGYQETQYF; j_gene: TRBJ2-5; abundance: once; d_gene: .; v_gene: TRBV10-2
CDR3nt: TGTGCCAGCAGTTATGGGCAGGGGGTTACCAATCAGCCCCAGCATTTT; CDR3aa: CASSYGQGVTNQPQHF; j_gene: TRBJ1-5; abundance: .; d_gene: TRBD1; v_gene: TRBV28
CDR3nt: TGCGCCAGCAGCTTGCCGCGCGCTAGCACAGATACGCAGTATTTT; CDR3aa: CASSLPRASTDTQYF; j_gene: TRBJ2-3; abundance: .; d_gene: .; v_gene: TRBV5-1
CDR3nt: TGTGCCAGCAGCTTAGACCTAGGCTATAGTGCGGGGGACTACGAGCAGTACTTC; CDR3aa: CASSLDLGYSAGDYEQYF; j_gene: TRBJ2-7; abundance: few; d_gene: TRBD2; v_gene: TRBV7-2
CDR3nt: TGTGCCAGCAGTGTGACAGGGGGCAAGACCGGGGAGCTGTTTTTT; CDR3aa: CASSVTGGKTGELFF; j_gene: TRBJ2-2; abundance: .; d_gene: TRBD1; v_gene: TRBV2
CDR3nt: TGTGCCAGCAGCTATGGACTAGCGGGAGATCAGGCTGAGACCCAGTACTTC; CDR3aa: CASSYGLAGDQAETQYF; j_gene: TRBJ2-5; abundance: .; d_gene: TRBD2; v_gene: TRBV11-3
CDR3nt: TGTGCCAGCTCACCGGACGGGGGTAACTATGGCTACACCTTC; CDR3aa: CASSPDGGNYGYTF; j_gene: TRBJ1-2; abundance: once; d_gene: .; v_gene: TRBV18
CDR3nt: TGCGCCAGCAGTCCCCAGCGGGGGGGCACAGATACGCAGTATTTT; CDR3aa: CASSPQRGGTDTQYF; j_gene: TRBJ2-3; abundance: .; d_gene: TRBD2; v_gene: TRBV10-1
CDR3nt: TGTGCCATCAGTGAGTCAGGGGGGAGGGGCGTCAGCACTGAAGCTTTCTTT; CDR3aa: CAISESGGRGVSTEAFF; j_gene: TRBJ1-1; abundance: .; d_gene: .; v_gene: TRBV10-3
CDR3nt: TGCGCCAGCAGCCCCTCCGGGCCCCAGGCAGATACGCAGTATTTT; CDR3aa: CASSPSGPQADTQYF; j_gene: TRBJ2-3; abundance: .; d_gene: .; v_gene: TRBV4-3
CDR3nt: TGTGCCAGCAGTGATCCGGGACACCAAAATGAAAAACTGTTTTTT; CDR3aa: CASSDPGHQNEKLFF; j_gene: TRBJ1-4; abundance: .; d_gene: .; v_gene: TRBV2
CDR3nt: TGCAGTGCTAGAGATTTGCGGACCCAGTACTTC; CDR3aa: CSARDLRTQYF; j_gene: TRBJ2-5; abundance: .; d_gene: .; v_gene: TRBV20-1
CDR3nt: TGCGCCAGCAGCACGACTCAGGGAGGGGAGCAGTTCTTC; CDR3aa: CASSTTQGGEQFF; j_gene: TRBJ2-1; abundance: .; d_gene: TRBD2; v_gene: TRBV10-1
CDR3nt: TGTGCCGCGACAGGGACAGGGGGCCTTAATTCACCCCTCCACTTT; CDR3aa: CAATGTGGLNSPLHF; j_gene: TRBJ1-6; abundance: .; d_gene: TRBD1; v_gene: TRBV10-3
CDR3nt: TGTGCCAGTATGCGGCAGGCTAGCTCCTATAATTCACCCCTCCACTTT; CDR3aa: CASMRQASSYNSPLHF; j_gene: TRBJ1-6; abundance: .; d_gene: .; v_gene: TRBV19
CDR3nt: TGTGCCAGGGATACCCGGCCCCCCTTTCGAAGGGAAATGAAATTGAACACTGAAGCTTTCTTT; CDR3aa: CARDTRPPFRREMKLNTEAFF; j_gene: TRBJ1-1; abundance: .; d_gene: .; v_gene: TRBV6-8
CDR3nt: TGTGCCAGCAACCAAGGACAGTACCAAAACATTCAGTACTTC; CDR3aa: CASNQGQYQNIQYF; j_gene: TRBJ2-4; abundance: .; d_gene: .; v_gene: TRBV11-2
CDR3nt: TGTGCCAGCAGGCCCTCCAGGGGGGGGAGCACTGAAGCTTTCTTT; CDR3aa: CASRPSRGGSTEAFF; j_gene: TRBJ1-1; abundance: .; d_gene: TRBD1; v_gene: TRBV5-6
CDR3nt: TGTGCCTGGAGAGGGACAGGGGATCAGCCCCAGCATTTT; CDR3aa: CAWRGTGDQPQHF; j_gene: TRBJ1-5; abundance: few; d_gene: TRBD1; v_gene: TRBV30
CDR3nt: TGTGCCAGCAGCTTAACTGGGCACGAAGCTTTCTTT; CDR3aa: CASSLTGHEAFF; j_gene: TRBJ1-1; abundance: .; d_gene: .; v_gene: TRBV7-2
CDR3nt: TGTGCCATCAGTGAGTCAAGACAGGGGGTGATCTTC; CDR3aa: CAISESRQGVIF; j_gene: TRBJ2-1; abundance: .; d_gene: TRBD1; v_gene: TRBV10-3
CDR3nt: TGTGCCAGCAGAGGACTAAGGGGCTCCGGCTACGAGCAGTACTTC; CDR3aa: CASRGLRGSGYEQYF; j_gene: TRBJ2-7; abundance: .; d_gene: .; v_gene: TRBV28
CDR3nt: TGTGCCAGCAGCTTAGTCTCGTCTTACGAGCAGTACTTC; CDR3aa: CASSLVSSYEQYF; j_gene: TRBJ2-7; abundance: .; d_gene: .; v_gene: TRBV7-2
CDR3nt: TGTGCCAGCAGTGACTCGTTTCCAGGGGGGCTCTCCTACGAGCAGTACTTC; CDR3aa: CASSDSFPGGLSYEQYF; j_gene: TRBJ2-7; abundance: .; d_gene: .; v_gene: TRBV6-4
CDR3nt: TGCGCCAGCAGCTTGGGGCAGAACGGAAACACCATATATTTT; CDR3aa: CASSLGQNGNTIYF; j_gene: TRBJ1-3; abundance: .; d_gene: .; v_gene: TRBV5-1
CDR3nt: TGTGCCAGCAGTTACCAGGACTATGGCTACACCTTC; CDR3aa: CASSYQDYGYTF; j_gene: TRBJ1-2; abundance: .; d_gene: .; v_gene: TRBV6-5
CDR3nt: TGTGCCAGCAGCTTGTACCCCGACGGTTCCTACGAGCAGTACTTC; CDR3aa: CASSLYPDGSYEQYF; j_gene: TRBJ2-7; abundance: .; d_gene: .; v_gene: TRBV5-5
CDR3nt: TGCGCCAGCAGAGGGACGGGACAGGGACAAGAGACCCAGTACTTC; CDR3aa: CASRGTGQGQETQYF; j_gene: TRBJ2-5; abundance: once; d_gene: TRBD1; v_gene: TRBV5-1
CDR3nt: TGTGCCAGCAGCTTGGGACTAGCGGGAGTAGATACGCAGTATTTT; CDR3aa: CASSLGLAGVDTQYF; j_gene: TRBJ2-3; abundance: .; d_gene: TRBD2; v_gene: TRBV5-5
CDR3nt: TGCAGCGGTGATGCCCCGGCAGAACTAACCTCTGGGGCCAACGTCCTGACTTTC; CDR3aa: CSGDAPAELTSGANVLTF; j_gene: TRBJ2-6; abundance: .; d_gene: .; v_gene: TRBV29-1